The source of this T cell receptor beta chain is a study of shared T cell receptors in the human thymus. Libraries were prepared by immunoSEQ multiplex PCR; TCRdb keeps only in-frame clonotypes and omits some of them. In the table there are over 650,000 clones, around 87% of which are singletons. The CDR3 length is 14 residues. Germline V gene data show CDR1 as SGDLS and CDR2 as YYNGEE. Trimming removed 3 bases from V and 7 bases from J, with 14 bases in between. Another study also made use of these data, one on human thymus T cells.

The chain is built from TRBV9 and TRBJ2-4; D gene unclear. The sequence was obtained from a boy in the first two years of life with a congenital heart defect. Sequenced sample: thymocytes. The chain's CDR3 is CASSAGQAPNIQYF. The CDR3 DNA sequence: TGTGCCAGCAGCGCTGGTCAGGCCCCGAACATTCAGTACTTC.